The entry that follows covers one T cell receptor (beta chain) sequence. Its antigen is unidentified. The data were produced by immunoSEQ multiplex PCR, yet TCRdb's version contains in-frame clones alone and is incomplete. The sample contains over 400,000 clones, 85% to 90% of which appear only once. This sample's treatment: 15 to 20 received Ad26.COV2.S at low or high dose, single or two shots; 5 received placebo; per-sample allocation not given. Following the first vaccine or placebo injection, samples were taken on day 63. An Ad26 vector carrying the Wuhan-strain SARS-CoV-2 spike served as the vaccine. This sample is part of a study of Ad26.COV2.S vaccination and SARS-CoV-2 variants. Findings of the study overall: There was a possibility that the TCR breadth and depth analyses underestimated total T cell responses.

CDR1 is KGHDR, CDR2 SFDVKD, per germline. The germline V and J ends were trimmed by 2 bases and 8 bases, with 11 bases remaining between them. The CDR3 is 13 residues long. The chain employs TRBV24-1 and TRBJ1-2, with no clear D. The source was peripheral blood, collected in a trial of Ad26.COV2.S vaccine versus placebo. The receptor was derived from a person between 18 and 65 years old who received the Ad26.COV2.S COVID-19 vaccine or a placebo. The CDR3 DNA reads as TGTGCCACCAGTGATTCGGATCTGCGAGGCTACACCTTC. Amino acids: CATSDSDLRGYTF.